Below are 29 T cell receptor beta chains sequenced from a single sample in a study of response to subunit inactivated influenza vaccine. TCRdb redid the calling of the RT-PCR reads with MiXCR, one entry per CDR3 protein. The sample gives 550,000 to 800,000 distinct CDR3 sequences, around 13% of which show up once; approximately 6.5% is in the top ten. This sample comprised PBMCs from blood, obtained less than 15 days before vaccination. These TCRs come from a man aged 50 to 59 who received an inactivated influenza vaccine.

The table lists this clonotype with a few counts. This rearrangement joins TRBV5-6 to TRBJ2-1; no definite D call. CDR1 is SGHDT, CDR2 YYEEEE, per germline. This CDR3 is built from 13 residues. Deletions cut 1 base from V and 1 base from J, with 3 bases between. This chain's CDR3 is CASSLKSYNEQFF. The CDR3 bases are TGTGCCAGCAGCTTGAAGTCCTACAATGAGCAGTTCTTC.

This clonotype was detected only a few times. The chain couples TRBV7-3 to TRBJ2-3, with D perhaps matching TRBD1 (5 bases). CDR3 length equals 14 residues. V was trimmed by 3 bases and J by 6 bases, leaving 13 bases between them. CDR1 is SGHTA, CDR2 FQGTGA, per germline. The CDR3 is CASSFGFPGDTQYF. CDR3 DNA sequence: TGTGCCAGCAGCTTTGGCTTCCCAGGGGATACGCAGTATTTT.

This clonotype was seen once. The chain combines TRBV19 with TRBJ2-1; the D call may be TRBD1 or TRBD2 (6 bases each). Germline V lookup: CDR1 LNHDA, CDR2 SQIVND (reference sequence). V lost 3 bases to trimming and J lost 8 bases, with 11 bases between them. The CDR3 sequence is 13 residues long. The chain's CDR3 is CASSIWGADEQFF. The DNA of the CDR3 is TGTGCCAGTAGTATTTGGGGGGCCGATGAGCAGTTCTTC.

This clonotype was detected a few times. The chain is built from TRBV4-1 and TRBJ1-5; D remains unclear. The CDR3 is made up of 14 amino acids. The germline gives CDR1 MGHRA, CDR2 YSYEKL. Trimming removed 0 bases from V and 7 bases from J, with 10 bases in between. Written as DNA, the CDR3 is TGCGCCAGCAGCCAAGAAAGATCGGGGCAGCCCCAGCATTTT. The encoded protein is CASSQERSGQPQHF.

This chain connects TRBV7-2 to TRBJ2-3, with 11 nucleotides matching TRBD1. CDR1 SGHTA and CDR2 FQGNSA come from the germline V gene. This CDR3 is built from 12 residues. With V trimmed by 5 bases and J by 12 bases, 4 bases remained unmatched. The DNA for the CDR3 is TGTGCCAGCAGCCGGGACAGGGGGGGTCAGTATTTT. As protein: CASSRDRGGQYF. The entire variable domain, with the rest obtained from reference TRBV7-2 and TRBJ2-3, is as follows: GAGVSQSPSNKVTEKGKDVELRCDPISGHTALYWYRQSLGQGLEFLIYFQGNSAPDKSGLPSDRFSAERTGGSVSTLTIQRTQQEDSAVYLCASSRDRGGQYFGPGTRLTVL.

The CDR3 DNA reads TGTGCCACCAGTCGATTAGGGGACACCTACAATGAGCAGTTCTTC. Its translation: CATSRLGDTYNEQFF. The chain uses TRBV24-1 and TRBJ2-1; weak D call: TRBD1 (6 bases). The CDR3 is 15 amino acids. The V gene's germline CDR1 is KGHDR and CDR2 SFDVKD. Trimming cost V 6 bases and J 2 bases, with 13 bases left between them.

This clonotype was counted only a few times. J is TRBJ2-1 and V is TRBV24-1; D perhaps matches TRBD1 (5 bases). Trimming removed 4 bases at V and 1 base at J, with 13 bases between. The germline gives CDR1 KGHDR, CDR2 SFDVKD. The CDR3 loop spans 16 amino acids. This CDR3 reads CATSERTRRSYNEQFF. Written as DNA, the CDR3 is TGTGCCACCAGTGAGCGGACACGCCGATCCTACAATGAGCAGTTCTTC.

The chain is built from TRBV11-2 and TRBJ2-1; 8 nucleotides line up with TRBD2. Germline V CDR1 and CDR2: SGHAT, FQNNGV. The J segment lost 3 bases and the V segment lost 7 bases, leaving 5 bases of the junction unmatched. The CDR3 runs to 14 residues. The CDR3 DNA sequence: TGTGCCAGCACCCCACTAGCGGACTACAATGAGCAGTTCTTC. Encoded protein: CASTPLADYNEQFF.

This clonotype was observed a handful of times. The chain couples TRBV5-1 to TRBJ2-3; D call uncertain. The CDR3 runs to 16 residues. V lost 1 base, J lost 2 bases, and 14 bases lay in between. The germline V gene has CDR1 SGHRS and CDR2 YFSETQ. The CDR3 protein is CASSLRTGRATDTQYF. In DNA form, the CDR3 reads TGCGCCAGCAGCTTGAGGACCGGACGCGCCACAGATACGCAGTATTTT.

This clonotype occurred a few times. The V and J genes are TRBV11-2 and TRBJ2-6, with D possibly TRBD2 on 7 matching bases. Germline assignment: CDR1 SGHAT and CDR2 FQNNGV. Trimming stripped 10 bases from V and 1 base from J, with 23 bases between. CDR3 length equals 18 residues. CDR3 coding DNA: TGTGCCATCAGAAGGGGGGGATTCCTCTTTTCTGGGGCCAACGTCCTGACTTTC. It yields the protein CAIRRGGFLFSGANVLTF.

The chain uses TRBV29-1 and TRBJ2-7; a possible D gene is TRBD2 (6 bases). The CDR3 sequence is 15 residues long. Germline CDR1 and CDR2: SQVTM and ANQGSEA. V lost 1 base and J 2 bases, leaving 15 bases between the germline ends. CDR3 loop: CSVEGRDFGTYEQYF. CDR3 nucleotide sequence: TGCAGCGTTGAAGGCCGGGACTTTGGGACCTACGAGCAGTACTTC.

This clonotype was seen repeatedly, ten times or more. The chain joins TRBV12-3 or TRBV12-4 to TRBJ1-2; 7 nucleotides line up with TRBD1. CDR3 length: 16 residues. With 2 bases clipped from V and 0 bases from J, the junction kept 6 bases outside the gene matches. DNA of the CDR3: TGTGCCAGCAGTTTAACATGGGACAGCACTAACTATGGCTACACCTTC. It is translated as CASSLTWDSTNYGYTF.

The chain is built from TRBV11-1 and TRBJ2-1, with D possibly being TRBD1 (5 bases). The CDR3 contains 13 residues. Deletions cut 2 bases from V and 7 bases from J, with 9 bases between. Germline CDR1 is SGHAT and CDR2 is FQDESV (reference sequence). In DNA form, the CDR3 reads TGTGCCAGCAGCTTAAGGGGCTGGAATGAGCAGTTCTTC. Amino acids: CASSLRGWNEQFF.

V is TRBV5-1 and J is TRBJ2-1, with TRBD2 identical over 8 bases. J lost 4 bases, V lost 5 bases, and 11 bases had no gene match. CDR1 is SGHRS, CDR2 YFSETQ, per germline. The CDR3 has 16 residues. CDR3 region: CASRPEAGVVYNEQFF. CDR3 sequence (DNA): TGCGCCAGCAGACCCGAAGCGGGAGTAGTATACAATGAGCAGTTCTTC.

The J gene is TRBJ2-1, the V gene TRBV13, with 9 bases aligning to TRBD2. The length of the CDR3 is 17 residues. J was trimmed by 4 bases and V by 2 bases; bases with no gene match: 9. The germline V gene encodes CDR1 PRHDT and CDR2 FYEKMQ (reference sequence). The CDR3 loop is CASSLRSGGTRYNEQFF. CDR3 DNA: TGTGCCAGCAGCTTAAGGAGCGGGGGGACACGGTACAATGAGCAGTTCTTC. Full variable domain (outside the CDR3, taken from reference TRBV13 and TRBJ2-1): AAGVIQSPRHLIKEKRETATLKCYPIPRHDTVYWYQQGPGQDPQFLISFYEKMQSDKGSIPDRFSAQQFSDYHSELNMSSLELGDSALYFCASSLRSGGTRYNEQFFGPGTRLTVL.

V is TRBV30 and J is TRBJ1-2, with D unclear. The V end lost 3 bases, the J end lost 7 bases, and 9 bases lay between the germline ends. The CDR3 sequence is 11 residues long. Per germline, CDR1 GTSNPN and CDR2 SVGIG (reference sequence). CDR3 sequence reads: CAWRRHAGYTF. CDR3 DNA sequence: TGTGCCTGGAGGAGGCACGCTGGCTACACCTTC. Combining the CDR3 with reference TRBV30 and TRBJ1-2 gives the whole variable domain SQTIHQWPATLVQPVGSPLSLECTVEGTSNPNLYWYRQAAGRGLQLLFYSVGIGQISSEVPQNLSASRPQDRQFILSSKKLLLSDSGFYLCAWRRHAGYTFGSGTRLTVV.

This clonotype turned up a few times. The chain employs TRBV2 and TRBJ1-3, with a tentative D call TRBD1 (5 bases). Germline-derived CDR1 and CDR2 are SNHLY and FYNNEI. CDR3 length: 15 residues. Trimming removed 6 bases from V and 2 bases from J, with 14 bases in between. The CDR3 region is CASRINQGTGNTIYF. CDR3 nucleotide sequence: TGTGCCAGCAGGATAAATCAGGGTACTGGAAACACCATATATTTT.

The table lists this clonotype with many counts. This chain links TRBV12-3 or TRBV12-4 with TRBJ2-5; D uncertain. V was cut by 6 bases and J by 5 bases, with 10 bases left in between. This CDR3 has 12 residues. Here the CDR3 reads CASSPGVETQYF. The CDR3 bases are TGTGCCAGCAGCCCAGGAGTGGAGACCCAGTACTTC.

This clonotype was seen only a few times. This chain links TRBV4-2 with TRBJ2-3; possibly TRBD1 or TRBD2 for D (5 bases each). Per the germline V gene, CDR1 is LGHNA and CDR2 is YNFKEQ. The CDR3 spans 15 residues. Deletions cut 4 bases from V and 6 bases from J, with 17 bases between. CDR3 bases: TGTGCCAGCAGCCCGACAGATGGCGGCGGGGATACGCAGTATTTT. Translating gives CASSPTDGGGDTQYF.

The rearrangement joins TRBV5-1 to TRBJ2-7, with 8 bases aligning to TRBD2. The CDR3 has 16 amino acids. V shed 2 bases, J shed 5 bases, and the junction held 12 bases outside the gene matches. CDR1 SGHRS and CDR2 YFSETQ come from the germline V gene. CDR3: CASSLAPGLDSHEQYF. The DNA of the CDR3 is TGCGCCAGCAGCTTAGCACCGGGACTAGATAGCCACGAGCAGTACTTC.

This clonotype was seen many times. The chain combines TRBV5-1 with TRBJ2-2; TRBD1 or TRBD2 may be the D gene (6 bases each). This CDR3 region has 17 residues. CDR1 SGHRS and CDR2 YFSETQ come from the germline V gene. Trimming removed 0 bases at V and 5 bases at J, with 17 bases between. The CDR3 reads CASSLVGYREATGELFF. In DNA, the CDR3 is TGCGCCAGCAGCTTGGTCGGGTACAGGGAGGCGACCGGGGAGCTGTTTTTT.

This chain links TRBV20-1 with TRBJ2-3; 8 bases line up with TRBD2. Germline trimming cut 6 bases from V and 4 bases from J; bases unmatched to any gene: 6. The CDR3 is made up of 13 amino acids. The germline V gene encodes CDR1 DFQATT and CDR2 SNEGSKA (reference sequence). The CDR3 reads CSAPGLVPDTQYF. The CDR3 coding sequence is TGCAGTGCCCCGGGACTAGTGCCAGATACGCAGTATTTT.

The CDR3 loop is CASSPTTSGGSYEQYF. The DNA of the CDR3 is TGCGCCAGCAGCCCAACAACTAGCGGGGGCTCCTACGAGCAGTACTTC. V is TRBV5-1 and J is TRBJ2-7; 11 nucleotides match TRBD2. Losses at the gene ends were 4 bases for V and 0 bases for J; bases not matched to a gene: 6. The CDR3 is made up of 16 amino acids. Germline CDR1 reads SGHRS; CDR2 reads YFSETQ.

In this sample, this clonotype turned up a few times. The J gene is TRBJ2-1, the V gene TRBV7-2, with D perhaps matching TRBD1 (5 bases). Trimming removed 1 base at V and 11 bases at J, with 6 bases between. The CDR3 runs to 11 residues. Germline V gene data show CDR1 as SGHTA and CDR2 as FQGNSA. The CDR3 coding sequence is TGTGCCAGCAGCTTAGGGGGCCAGCAGTTCTTC. It specifies CASSLGGQQFF.

This clonotype was seen a handful of times. This chain's CDR3 is CASSLAGLGLEQYF. Here the CDR3 DNA reads TGTGCCAGCAGCTTGGCCGGGCTGGGGCTCGAGCAGTACTTC. The chain carries TRBV7-9 and TRBJ2-7, with D possibly being TRBD1 (5 bases). CDR3 size: 14 residues. The germline CDR1 and CDR2 sequences are SEHNR and FQNEAQ (reference sequence). Trimming left V 3 bases short and J 6 bases short, with 15 bases between.

The J gene is TRBJ1-5, the V gene TRBV6-1; the D is unclear. The V gene lost 5 bases and the J gene lost 6 bases, with 14 bases spanning the gap. Per the germline V gene, CDR1 is MNHNS and CDR2 is SASEGT. This CDR3 is built from 14 residues. The CDR3 loop reads CASSTHRAIQPQHF. The DNA for the CDR3 is TGTGCCAGCAGTACCCACAGAGCAATTCAGCCCCAGCATTTT.

This clonotype was observed a few times. The chain carries TRBV6-2 or TRBV6-3 and TRBJ1-1, with 8 positions matching TRBD1. V lost 6 bases and J lost 4; bases outside the gene matches: 10. Germline loops: CDR1 MNHEY, CDR2 SVGEGT. This CDR3 comprises 15 residues. This CDR3 reads CASRHQGAVGTEAFF. CDR3 nucleotide sequence: TGTGCCAGCAGACACCAGGGGGCTGTCGGCACTGAAGCTTTCTTT.

The V and J genes are TRBV7-2 and TRBJ2-3; a weak D match, TRBD2 (6 bases). This CDR3 spans 12 amino acids. Germline CDR1 SGHTA, CDR2 FQGNSA. Deletions cut 4 bases from V and 10 bases from J, with 12 bases between. The CDR3 protein is CASSSWREAQYF. DNA of the CDR3: TGTGCCAGCAGCTCTTGGAGGGAGGCGCAGTATTTT.

The J gene is TRBJ1-5, the V gene TRBV12-3 or TRBV12-4; the match to TRBD1 covers 7 bases. The V gene end was trimmed by 5 bases and the J gene end by 5 bases; junction bases not matched to a gene: 6. The CDR3 totals 14 residues. The DNA of the CDR3 is TGTGCCAGCAGTGCCGGGACAGCAGATCAGCCCCAGCATTTT. It codes for CASSAGTADQPQHF.